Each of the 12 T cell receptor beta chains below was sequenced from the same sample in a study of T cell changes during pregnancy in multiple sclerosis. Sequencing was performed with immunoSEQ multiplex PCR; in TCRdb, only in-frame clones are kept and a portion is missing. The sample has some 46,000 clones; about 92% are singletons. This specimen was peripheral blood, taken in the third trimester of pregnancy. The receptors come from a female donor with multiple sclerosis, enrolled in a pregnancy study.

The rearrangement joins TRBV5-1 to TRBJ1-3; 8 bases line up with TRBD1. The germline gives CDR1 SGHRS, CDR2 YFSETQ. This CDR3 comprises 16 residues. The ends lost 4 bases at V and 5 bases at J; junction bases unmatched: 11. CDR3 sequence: CASSLGQGTLRNTIYF. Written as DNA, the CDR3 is TGCGCCAGCAGCCTCGGACAGGGAACACTTAGAAACACCATATATTTT.

In nucleotides, the CDR3 is TGTGCCAGCAGCCTGGGGGCAGGGAGGAACACTGAAGCTTTCTTT. Residues: CASSLGAGRNTEAFF. The chain carries TRBV7-2 and TRBJ1-1; possibly TRBD1 for D (6 bases). Germline V CDR1 and CDR2: SGHTA, FQGNSA. The CDR3 totals 15 residues. Between the trimmed V and J ends, which lost 5 bases and 1 base, there was a span of 14 bases.

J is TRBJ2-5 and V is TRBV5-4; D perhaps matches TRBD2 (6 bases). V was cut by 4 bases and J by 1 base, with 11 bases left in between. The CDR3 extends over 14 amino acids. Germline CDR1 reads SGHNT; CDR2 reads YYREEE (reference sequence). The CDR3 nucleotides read TGTGCCAGCAGCGGGAGGCAGTTCCAAGAGACCCAGTACTTC. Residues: CASSGRQFQETQYF.

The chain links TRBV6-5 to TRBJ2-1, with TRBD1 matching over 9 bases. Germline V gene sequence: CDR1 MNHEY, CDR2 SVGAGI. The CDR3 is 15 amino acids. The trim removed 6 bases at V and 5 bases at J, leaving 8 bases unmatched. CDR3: CASRETGGWHNEQFF. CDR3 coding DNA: TGTGCCAGCAGGGAAACAGGGGGCTGGCACAATGAGCAGTTCTTC.

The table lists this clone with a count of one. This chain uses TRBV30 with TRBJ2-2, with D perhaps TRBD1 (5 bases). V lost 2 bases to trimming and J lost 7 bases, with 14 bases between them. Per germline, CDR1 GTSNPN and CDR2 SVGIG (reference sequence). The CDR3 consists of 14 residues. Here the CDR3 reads CAWSILQGVGELFF. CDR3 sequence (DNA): TGTGCCTGGAGTATCCTTCAGGGTGTCGGGGAGCTGTTTTTT.

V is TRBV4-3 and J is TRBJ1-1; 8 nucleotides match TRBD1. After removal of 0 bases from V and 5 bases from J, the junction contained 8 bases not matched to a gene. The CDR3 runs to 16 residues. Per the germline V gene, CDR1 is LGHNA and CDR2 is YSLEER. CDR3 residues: CASSQDLTGGWTEAFF. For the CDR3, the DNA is TGCGCCAGCAGCCAAGACCTAACAGGGGGATGGACTGAAGCTTTCTTT.

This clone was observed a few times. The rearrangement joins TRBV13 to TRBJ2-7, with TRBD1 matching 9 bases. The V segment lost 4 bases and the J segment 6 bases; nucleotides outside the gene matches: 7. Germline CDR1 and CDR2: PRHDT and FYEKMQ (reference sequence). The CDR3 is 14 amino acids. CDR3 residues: CASSSGQGTSEQYF. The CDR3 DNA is TGTGCCAGCAGCTCCGGACAGGGGACTTCCGAGCAGTACTTC.

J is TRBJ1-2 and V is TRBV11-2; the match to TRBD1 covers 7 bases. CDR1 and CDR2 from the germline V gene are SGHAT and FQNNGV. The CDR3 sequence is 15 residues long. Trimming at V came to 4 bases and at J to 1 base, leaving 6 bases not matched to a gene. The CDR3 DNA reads TGTGCCAGCAGCTCCAGGGGACAGAGTAACTATGGCTACACCTTC. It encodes CASSSRGQSNYGYTF.

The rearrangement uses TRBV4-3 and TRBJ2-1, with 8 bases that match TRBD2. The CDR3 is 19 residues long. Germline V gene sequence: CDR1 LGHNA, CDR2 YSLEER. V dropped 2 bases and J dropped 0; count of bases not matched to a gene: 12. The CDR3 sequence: CASSQWLPSGLSSYNEQFF. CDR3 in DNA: TGCGCCAGCAGCCAATGGTTGCCTAGCGGGCTTAGCTCCTACAATGAGCAGTTCTTC.

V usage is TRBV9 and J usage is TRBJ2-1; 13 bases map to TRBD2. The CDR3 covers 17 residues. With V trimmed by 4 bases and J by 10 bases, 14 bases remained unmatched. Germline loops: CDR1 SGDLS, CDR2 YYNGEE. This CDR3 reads CASSPRIEGLAGREQFF. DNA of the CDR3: TGTGCCAGCAGCCCTCGTATCGAGGGACTAGCGGGAAGGGAGCAGTTCTTC.

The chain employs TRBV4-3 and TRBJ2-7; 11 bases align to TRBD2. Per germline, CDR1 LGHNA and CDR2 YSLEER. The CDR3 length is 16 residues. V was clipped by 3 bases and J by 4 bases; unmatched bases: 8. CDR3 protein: CASSQRLAGKGYEQYF. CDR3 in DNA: TGCGCCAGCAGCCAGAGACTAGCGGGGAAAGGGTACGAGCAGTACTTC.

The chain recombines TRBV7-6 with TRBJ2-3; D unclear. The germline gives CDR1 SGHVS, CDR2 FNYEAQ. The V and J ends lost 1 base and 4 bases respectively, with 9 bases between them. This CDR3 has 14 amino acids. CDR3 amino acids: CASSLVLGSDTQYF. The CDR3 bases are TGTGCCAGCAGCTTAGTGCTGGGCTCAGATACGCAGTATTTT.